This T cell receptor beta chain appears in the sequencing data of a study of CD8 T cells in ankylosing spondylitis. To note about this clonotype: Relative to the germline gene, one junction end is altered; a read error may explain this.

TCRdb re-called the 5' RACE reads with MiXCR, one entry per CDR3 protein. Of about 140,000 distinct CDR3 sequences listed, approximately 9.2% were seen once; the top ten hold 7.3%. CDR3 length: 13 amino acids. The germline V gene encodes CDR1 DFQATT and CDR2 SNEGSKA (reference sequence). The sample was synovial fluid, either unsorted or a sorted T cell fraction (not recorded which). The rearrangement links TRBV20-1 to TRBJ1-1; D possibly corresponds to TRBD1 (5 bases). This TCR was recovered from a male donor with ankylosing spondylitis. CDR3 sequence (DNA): TGCAGTGCTGGAGACAGCTTGAACACTGAAGCTTTCTTT. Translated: CSAGDSLNTEAFF.